The sequence of this TCR beta chain was determined in a study of cytomegalovirus exposure and HLA in healthy donors. The table lists this clone with a few counts. Its antigen remains unknown. Study-wide results and caveats: Within an earlier analysis, most TCR beta V segments proved productive either about 87% or about 30% of the time. It was reported that the classifier diagnosed cytomegalovirus status with high specificity and sensitivity in both the original and validation cohorts. A reported reduction in N-insertions relative to the roughly 640-donor mean was seen in an Asian-associated ancestry cluster in a later analysis.

CDR3 length: 16 amino acids. The junction had 11 bases not matched to a gene; V was cut back by 3 bases and J by 2 bases. Germline V CDR1 and CDR2: SGHRS, YFSETQ. The PCR was carried out with 60 Vbeta primers and 13 Jbeta primers. Generated by immunoSEQ multiplex PCR, the TCRdb table keeps only in-frame clones and is missing some. The table records 140,000 to 150,000 clones, less than 9.5% of them present only once. The specimen sequenced was PBMCs. The chain links TRBV5-1 to TRBJ2-7; 7 nucleotides match TRBD2. This receptor was taken from a male donor in good health and CMV-seronegative. The CDR3 DNA follows: TGCGCCAGCAGCTGGCCTCTTGGCGGGAGTCCCTACGAGCAGTACTTC. Translation: CASSWPLGGSPYEQYF.